This passage covers 26 T cell receptor beta chains from one sample sequenced in a study of cytomegalovirus exposure and HLA in healthy donors. With 60 Vbeta and 13 Jbeta primers, the PCR was carried out. Here immunoSEQ multiplex PCR was the method, and the copy in TCRdb shows in-frame clones only, minus some. The data hold 120,000 to 150,000 clones, with around 66% observed a single time. The sample consisted of PBMCs. The receptor source for this set is a woman in her twenties or thirties in good health and CMV-seropositive.

The chain recombines TRBV7-9 with TRBJ1-1; 9 bases map to TRBD1. The CDR3 has 12 residues. With 6 bases clipped from V and 10 bases from J, the junction kept 6 bases outside the gene matches. Germline CDR1 and CDR2: SEHNR and FQNEAQ (reference sequence). CDR3 coding DNA: TGTGCCAGCAGAGCGGACAGGGGAGTAGCTTTCTTT. This translates into CASRADRGVAFF. Filled out from reference TRBV7-9 and TRBJ1-1, the complete variable domain reads DTGVSQNPRHKITKRGQNVTFRCDPISEHNRLYWYRQTLGQGPEFLTYFQNEAQLEKSRLLSDRFSAERPKGSFSTLEIQRTEQGDSAMYLCASRADRGVAFFGQGTRLTVV.

The gene calls are TRBV29-1 and TRBJ1-2; the D is unclear. With 5 bases removed from V and 6 bases from J, the gap between germline ends came to 4 bases. The length of the CDR3 is 9 residues. From germline, CDR1 is SQVTM and CDR2 ANQGSEA. CDR3 nucleotide sequence: TGCAGCGTTCTTAATGGCTACACCTTC. Residues: CSVLNGYTF.

The rearrangement uses TRBV18 and TRBJ1-1; a weak D match, TRBD1 (6 bases). The CDR3 spans 13 residues. The V and J ends lost 6 bases and 2 bases respectively, with 10 bases between them. Looked up from germline, CDR1 is KGHSH and CDR2 is LQKENI. The CDR3 DNA sequence: TGTGCCAGCTCCTCGGACAGTAACACTGAAGCTTTCTTT. It yields the protein CASSSDSNTEAFF.

This clone has a single count. V gene TRBV19 combines with J gene TRBJ1-5, with 7 bases identical to TRBD1. The CDR3 covers 13 residues. After removal of 8 bases from V and 3 bases from J, the junction contained 4 bases not matched to a gene. The germline CDR1 and CDR2 sequences are LNHDA and SQIVND (reference sequence). The CDR3 nucleotides read TGTGCCAGTGTAGACAGGGTCAATCAGCCCCAGCATTTT. This translates into CASVDRVNQPQHF.

The sample holds a few counts of this clone. The V gene is TRBV7-9, the J gene TRBJ1-1; D may be TRBD1 (5 bases). Germline assignment: CDR1 SEHNR and CDR2 FQNEAQ (reference sequence). The CDR3 length is 13 residues. The V and J ends lost 5 bases and 6 bases respectively, with 13 bases between them. In DNA, the CDR3 is TGTGCCAGCAGCCCGCAGGGTTACTCTGAAGCTTTCTTT. Translation: CASSPQGYSEAFF.

This chain links TRBV6-5 with TRBJ1-2; TRBD1 aligns across 8 bases. This CDR3 is 14 amino acids long. V shed 5 bases and J 8 bases; nucleotides not matched to a gene: 10. Germline assignment: CDR1 MNHEY and CDR2 SVGAGI. The CDR3 DNA follows: TGTGCCAGCAGTAACCAGGGGGCGTCTCAAGGCTACACCTTC. Its translation: CASSNQGASQGYTF.

V gene TRBV5-6 combines with J gene TRBJ1-2; 8 bases are shared with TRBD1. The ends lost 0 bases at V and 4 bases at J; junction bases unmatched: 8. The germline gives CDR1 SGHDT, CDR2 YYEEEE. This CDR3 spans 16 amino acids. DNA of the CDR3: TGTGCCAGCAGCTTGGAAATTGGACAGGGTCCCTATGGCTACACCTTC. This codes for CASSLEIGQGPYGYTF.

The chain combines TRBV27 with TRBJ2-7; TRBD2 matches 16 bases. CDR1 is MNHEY and CDR2 is SMNVEV in the germline V gene (reference sequence). The V and J ends lost 4 bases and 7 bases, in that order; junction bases with no gene match: 7. This CDR3 is 16 amino acids long. This CDR3 reads CASSSGTSGRAGEQYF. The CDR3 nucleotides are TGTGCCAGCAGTTCAGGGACTAGCGGGAGGGCCGGTGAGCAGTACTTC.

V gene TRBV7-9 combines with J gene TRBJ2-7; TRBD1 is a possible D gene (6 bases). Germline V gene lookup returns CDR1 SEHNR and CDR2 FQNEAQ (reference sequence). V was shortened by 4 bases and J by 2 bases, with 12 bases between the two germline ends. The length of the CDR3 is 14 residues. The CDR3 coding sequence is TGTGCCAGCAGCTCTCGGACAGAGACCTACGAGCAGTACTTC. Residues: CASSSRTETYEQYF.

The V call is TRBV29-1, the J call TRBJ1-1; the match to TRBD1 covers 8 bases. V was pared by 8 bases and J by 4 bases, with 9 bases of the junction left unmatched. The CDR3 extends over 13 amino acids. Germline CDR1 SQVTM, CDR2 ANQGSEA. CDR3 coding DNA: TGCAGCCTAGTCGGGACAGGTCCCACTGAAGCTTTCTTT. It encodes CSLVGTGPTEAFF. Drawing the rest from reference TRBV29-1 and TRBJ1-1, the complete variable domain is SAVISQKPSRDICQRGTSLTIQCQVDSQVTMMFWYRQQPGQSLTLIATANQGSEATYESGFVIDKFPISRPNLTFSTLTVSNMSPEDSSIYLCSLVGTGPTEAFFGQGTRLTVV.

This clone was seen more than once but under ten times. The J gene is TRBJ1-2, the V gene TRBV5-1; D possibly corresponds to TRBD1 (6 bases). The germline V gene has CDR1 SGHRS and CDR2 YFSETQ. The length of the CDR3 is 12 residues. With 3 bases removed from V and 9 bases from J, the gap between germline ends came to 12 bases. CDR3 coding DNA: TGCGCCAGCAGCTCCCTGGACAGTCGCTACACCTTC. Its translation: CASSSLDSRYTF.

In DNA, the CDR3 is TGTGCCAGCAGCCCACAGGGCAGGGGCTATGGCTACACCTTC. It yields the protein CASSPQGRGYGYTF. The chain has TRBV28 and TRBJ1-2; D might be TRBD1 (6 bases). V was pared by 6 bases and J by 4 bases, with 15 bases between. This CDR3 region has 14 residues. Germline CDR1 and CDR2: MDHEN and SYDVKM.

The rearrangement uses TRBV5-6 and TRBJ2-3, with D uncertain. The CDR3 consists of 16 residues. Germline assignment: CDR1 SGHDT and CDR2 YYEEEE. Trimming took off 6 bases at V and 2 bases at J, with 19 bases between the two ends. The CDR3 region has the DNA TGTGCCAGCACCAAGAAATCGGCAGGCCCCACAGATACGCAGTATTTT. This codes for CASTKKSAGPTDTQYF.

This chain joins TRBV6-6 and TRBJ1-1; weak D call: TRBD1 (5 bases). CDR1 and CDR2 (germline): MNHNY, SVGAGI (reference sequence). Trimming pared 2 bases from V and 7 bases from J, leaving 8 bases between. CDR3 size: 12 residues. CDR3 DNA sequence: TGTGCCAGCAGTTACCTGGACAATGAAGCTTTCTTT. It encodes CASSYLDNEAFF.

This clone has a single count. This sequence joins TRBV28 and TRBJ1-6; no clear D gene. The CDR3 length is 12 residues. Germline CDR1 MDHEN, CDR2 SYDVKM. The V and J ends lost 8 bases and 7 bases respectively, with 9 bases between them. For the CDR3, the DNA is TGTGCCAGCGGAACAGCCAATTCACCCCTCCACTTT. Translating gives CASGTANSPLHF.

The CDR3 sequence: CAWSVVLTDTQYF. CDR3 bases: TGTGCCTGGAGTGTTGTCCTTACAGATACGCAGTATTTT. The rearrangement uses TRBV30 and TRBJ2-3; D remains ambiguous. Germline V gene sequence: CDR1 GTSNPN, CDR2 SVGIG (reference sequence). With 0 bases removed from V and 3 bases from J, the gap between germline ends came to 7 bases. This CDR3 has 13 residues.

A few counts support this clone. The rearrangement joins TRBV19 to TRBJ1-1, with a weak D call TRBD1 (6 bases). In germline, CDR1 is LNHDA, CDR2 SQIVND (reference sequence). The V end lost 6 bases, the J end lost 8 bases, and 16 bases lay between the germline ends. CDR3 length equals 13 residues. The CDR3 region has the DNA TGTGCCAGTAGGCCCGGGACATTCCCCGAAGCTTTCTTT. Protein sequence: CASRPGTFPEAFF.

Only one count was recorded for this clone. This chain uses TRBV30 with TRBJ1-1; D ambiguous. Trimming shortened V by 0 bases and J by 4 bases, and 12 bases separated the two germline ends. Germline V gives CDR1 GTSNPN, CDR2 SVGIG (reference sequence). This CDR3 region has 14 residues. CDR3 sequence: CAWSVRGLGTEAFF. The CDR3 DNA is TGTGCCTGGAGTGTGCGAGGGCTAGGCACTGAAGCTTTCTTT.

The chain recombines TRBV27 with TRBJ2-7; 8 bases line up with TRBD2. Germline CDR1 MNHEY, CDR2 SMNVEV (reference sequence). The CDR3 loop spans 14 amino acids. The V segment lost 3 bases and the J segment 4 bases; nucleotides outside the gene matches: 5. CDR3 protein: CASSLREDRYEQYF. The CDR3 nucleotides read TGTGCCAGCAGTTTGCGGGAGGATAGGTACGAGCAGTACTTC.

The chain is built from TRBV12-5 and TRBJ2-2; TRBD1 is a possible D gene (5 bases). Germline V CDR1 and CDR2: LGHNT, FRNRAP. The germline V and J ends were trimmed by 2 bases and 0 bases, with 7 bases remaining between them. The CDR3 runs to 15 residues. CDR3 amino acids: CASGLTDTNTGELFF. DNA of the CDR3: TGTGCTAGTGGTTTGACGGACACGAACACCGGGGAGCTGTTTTTT.

In this sample, this clone turned up a few times. The rearrangement links TRBV9 to TRBJ2-7; the match to TRBD1 covers 11 bases. J gave up 5 bases and V 4 bases, and 8 bases lay outside the gene matches. This CDR3 region has 15 residues. CDR1 and CDR2 from the germline V gene are SGDLS and YYNGEE. The CDR3 here is CASSPWTGGFDEQYF. The CDR3 nucleotides read TGTGCCAGCAGCCCTTGGACAGGGGGCTTCGACGAGCAGTACTTC.

The chain uses TRBV30 and TRBJ2-5; a possible D gene is TRBD2 (5 bases). Deletions cut 5 bases from V and 0 bases from J, with 10 bases between. Per the germline V gene, CDR1 is GTSNPN and CDR2 is SVGIG (reference sequence). CDR3 length: 13 amino acids. CDR3 amino acids: CAWAGNYQETQYF. The CDR3 nucleotides read TGTGCCTGGGCCGGGAATTACCAAGAGACCCAGTACTTC. Combining the CDR3 with reference TRBV30 and TRBJ2-5 gives the whole variable domain SQTIHQWPATLVQPVGSPLSLECTVEGTSNPNLYWYRQAAGRGLQLLFYSVGIGQISSEVPQNLSASRPQDRQFILSSKKLLLSDSGFYLCAWAGNYQETQYFGPGTRLLVL.

The chain joins TRBV27 to TRBJ1-5; TRBD1 aligns across 8 bases. V lost 4 bases, J lost 1 base, and 9 bases stayed unmatched. The germline gives CDR1 MNHEY, CDR2 SMNVEV (reference sequence). The CDR3 is made up of 17 amino acids. This chain's CDR3 is CASSSQQGVRSNQPQHF. The CDR3 DNA is TGTGCCAGCAGTTCGCAACAGGGGGTCAGGAGCAATCAGCCCCAGCATTTT.

This clone has just a few counts. J is TRBJ2-7 and V is TRBV11-2; D possibly corresponds to TRBD2 (5 bases). The length of the CDR3 is 15 residues. The V gene lost 1 base and the J gene lost 0 bases, with 10 bases spanning the gap. CDR1 and CDR2 (germline): SGHAT, FQNNGV. The CDR3 bases are TGTGCCAGCAGCTTAGCGGACTGGGGCTCCTACGAGCAGTACTTC. This encodes CASSLADWGSYEQYF.

This clone showed up just once. This sequence joins TRBV2 and TRBJ2-3; D not resolved. The CDR3 runs to 14 residues. Germline CDR1 reads SNHLY; CDR2 reads FYNNEI. The germline V and J ends were trimmed by 5 bases and 0 bases, with 9 bases remaining between them. The CDR3 spells CASSRAASTDTQYF. CDR3 nucleotides: TGTGCCAGCAGTCGCGCCGCTAGCACAGATACGCAGTATTTT.

The chain carries TRBV19 and TRBJ1-5, with D unresolved. There are 14 residues in the CDR3. Germline assignment: CDR1 LNHDA and CDR2 SQIVND (reference sequence). Trimming removed 10 bases at V and 0 bases at J, with 13 bases between. CDR3 in DNA: TGTGCCACCCGGGAGGCCTATAGCAATCAGCCCCAGCATTTT. Translation gives CATREAYSNQPQHF.